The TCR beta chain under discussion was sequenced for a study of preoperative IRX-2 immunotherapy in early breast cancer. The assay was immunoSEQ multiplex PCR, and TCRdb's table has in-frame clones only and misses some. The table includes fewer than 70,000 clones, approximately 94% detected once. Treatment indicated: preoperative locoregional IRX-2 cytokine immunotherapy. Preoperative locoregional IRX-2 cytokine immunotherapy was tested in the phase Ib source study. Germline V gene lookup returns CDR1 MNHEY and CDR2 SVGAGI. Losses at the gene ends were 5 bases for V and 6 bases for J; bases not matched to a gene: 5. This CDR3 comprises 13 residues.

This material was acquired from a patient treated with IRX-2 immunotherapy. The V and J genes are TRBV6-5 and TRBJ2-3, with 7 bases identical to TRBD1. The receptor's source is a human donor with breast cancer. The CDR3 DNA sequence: TGTGCCAGCAGTGTAACAGGGGCGGATACGCAGTATTTT. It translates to CASSVTGADTQYF.